The 4 T cell receptor beta chains in this list originate from one sample, sequenced in a study of brain T cells in children with intractable seizures (dated by TCRdb to about 2021). Read against the paper, the sample's time point label means: resected brain tissue, or blood drawn just prior to surgery. The receptor library was made with the immunoSEQ multiplex PCR assay. As stored in TCRdb, this immuneACCESS dataset retains in-frame rearrangements with V and J assigned. A fraction of the clones does not appear; measured against another copy, unresolved V genes explain less than half of the discrepancy, and the remainder lacks a known reason. The sample profile shows tens of thousands of clones; 85% to 95% of them were found once. The ten largest clonotypes hold 1.5% of the sample. This sample comprised peripheral blood, obtained at surgery. Every receptor here comes from a boy younger than two with tuberous sclerosis and intractable seizures.

This chain uses TRBV6-5 with TRBJ1-2, with D possibly TRBD1 on 6 matching bases. V was trimmed by 6 bases and J by 7 bases, leaving 18 bases between them. The germline CDR1 and CDR2 sequences are MNHEY and SVGAGI. CDR3 length: 14 residues. The CDR3: CASRGFGGGVGYTF. The CDR3 DNA sequence: TGTGCCAGCAGGGGTTTTGGAGGGGGAGTTGGCTACACCTTC.

This clone was seen just once. The chain joins TRBV27 to TRBJ1-2; tentative D call: TRBD1 (5 bases). Trimming took 6 bases from V and 3 from J, leaving 20 bases between them. CDR1 and CDR2 from the germline V gene are MNHEY and SMNVEV (reference sequence). CDR3 length: 16 amino acids. CDR3 loop: CASSQGTGPGYYGYTF. For the CDR3, the DNA is TGTGCCAGCAGCCAGGGCACCGGTCCGGGTTACTATGGCTACACCTTC.

The gene calls are TRBV3-1 (or the pseudogene TRBV3-2) and TRBJ2-1, with D possibly TRBD1 on 6 matching bases. The V gene lost 10 bases and the J gene lost 8 bases, with 12 bases spanning the gap. The CDR3 covers 11 residues. Per the germline V gene, CDR1 is LGHDT and CDR2 is YNNKEL (reference sequence). CDR3 DNA sequence: TGTGCCACCTGGGGGCTAGATGAGCAGTTCTTC. This sequence encodes CATWGLDEQFF.

This clone was detected only once. The chain carries TRBV24-1 and TRBJ2-7; TRBD1 aligns across 9 bases. Unmatched junction bases numbered 1, after V lost 6 bases and J lost 2 bases. The V gene's germline CDR1 is KGHDR and CDR2 SFDVKD. This CDR3 contains 13 residues. CDR3 nucleotides: TGTGCCACCAGTAGACAGGGGGCCTACGAGCAGTACTTC. This encodes CATSRQGAYEQYF.